This TCR beta chain was captured in a study of shared clonotypes between healthy human individuals. Study conclusions and caveats: Sampling included only blood; tissue repertoires likely differ. Naive subsets, compared against memory subsets, generally had larger estimated richness values. Naive CD4 clonotypes were shared across several donors at roughly 5.5%.

Replicate PCRs for sorted subsets used 200 to 250 ng DNA; this equaled 25,000 to 30,000 T cell genomes. Profiled with immunoSEQ multiplex PCR; TCRdb holds only in-frame clones, not every one. The data show roughly 2.6 million clones, around 90% seen once. In regard to this clone: Its antigen is not known.

Trimming removed 2 bases from V and 6 bases from J, with 10 bases in between. Germline lookup yields CDR1 SGHTA and CDR2 FQGNSA. The CDR3 is made up of 14 amino acids. The rearrangement joins TRBV7-2 to TRBJ1-4; D is perhaps TRBD1 (5 bases). The receptor comes from a man between 18 and 29 years old in good health. Sequenced sample: naive CD4+ T cells sorted from blood. Specified subset: CD45RA+ positively selected. CDR3 sequence reads: CASSLRGADEKLFF. The CDR3 nucleotides read TGTGCCAGCAGCTTACGAGGGGCGGATGAAAAACTGTTTTTT.